This TCR beta chain was obtained from a study of Graves' ophthalmopathy and Graves' hyperthyroidism. Overall study findings and caveats: Using 13 signatures, a model distinguished ophthalmopathy from stable hyperthyroidism, reaching roughly 90% sensitivity and approximately 80% specificity.

Each donor who had ophthalmopathy showed moderate-to-severe activity, a CAS of ≥3, a NOSPECS of ≥4, and a duration under 3 months. The V and J ends lost 4 bases and 3 bases, in that order; junction bases with no gene match: 10. The CDR3 consists of 16 residues. Germline V gives CDR1 MNHEY, CDR2 SVGEGT. TCR beta CDR3 amplification used RNA transcripts. First-round RT-PCR used HTBI primers; second-round multiplex PCR followed. MiXCR was run by TCRdb on the multiplex PCR reads, yielding one entry per CDR3 protein. The sample lists about 150,000 distinct CDR3 sequences; roughly 37% were seen once. This clonotype was recorded once. Its antigen is unknown.

This receptor was taken from a woman aged 40-49 years with Graves' ophthalmopathy. The gene calls are TRBV6-2 or TRBV6-3 and TRBJ2-7, with 9 bases that match TRBD1. Material for sequencing was peripheral blood. The CDR3 loop reads CASSFPGQGLSYEQYF. The CDR3 coding sequence is TGTGCCAGCAGTTTCCCGGGACAGGGATTAAGCTACGAGCAGTACTTC.